This T cell receptor (beta chain) was retrieved from a study of cytomegalovirus exposure and HLA in healthy donors. Turning to the study itself: HLA-typed donors were the source of tens of millions of unique TCRs, which an early data release held.

The ends lost 2 bases at V and 1 base at J; junction bases unmatched: 6. The CDR3 is made up of 17 amino acids. CDR1 and CDR2 from the germline V gene are MNHEY and SMNVEV (reference sequence). Primers: 60 Vbeta forward and 13 Jbeta reverse. Sequenced by immunoSEQ multiplex PCR; TCRdb stores in-frame clones only, minus some. The sample shows under 200,000 clones, less than 90% of them seen only once. Turning to this clone: Its matching antigen is unknown.

General observations from the study: The later analysis indicated that the majority of CMV-associated TCR beta chains appeared HLA-restricted. Analyses of presence and absence presupposed an approximately uniform sequencing depth across donors. Earlier analysis found most TCR beta V segments productive about 90% or about 30% of the time.

Sample: PBMCs. The rearrangement joins TRBV27 to TRBJ1-1, with 11 positions matching TRBD1. This receptor was obtained from a woman aged 18-29 years in good health and CMV-seronegative. CDR3 nucleotide sequence: TGTGCCAGCAGTTTAATAGGGACAGGGGGGGCGAACACTGAAGCTTTCTTT. Amino acids: CASSLIGTGGANTEAFF.